This T cell receptor (beta chain) appears in the sequencing data of a study of blood T cells in healthy people across ages. In the study overall: With template switching, about one barcoded beta molecule was captured per two T cells.

This clonotype was seen only a few times. Possible read error: a much larger clone is one base away. The CDR3 loop spans 15 amino acids. In germline, CDR1 is ENHRY, CDR2 SYGVKD. The authors ran a second PCR of roughly 6 to 12 cycles using a sample-barcoded 5' primer and a J-beta primer mix. Each CDR3 protein gets one entry after TCRdb re-called the 5' RACE reads with MiXCR. Here the sample spans hundreds of thousands of distinct CDR3 sequences, under 30% being singletons. Sequencing was carried out using blood. The clonotype originates from a woman older than 75 in good health. V is TRBV10-3 and J is TRBJ2-1; TRBD1 might be the D (6 bases). Matching the DNA end better, TRBJ2-7 makes the J call doubtful. DNA for the CDR3: TGTGCCATCAGTGAACTTGGGGGCGGCTACAATGAGCAGTACTTC. Translating gives CAISELGGGYNEQYF.